This TCR beta chain was sequenced in a study of T cells in Graves' hyperthyroidism and ophthalmopathy. The study's findings and limits: Blood held most thyroid clonotypes expanded above 0.001 frequency.

What was amplified from RNA transcripts were TCR beta CDR3 regions. First-round RT-PCR targeting the TCR CDR3 was performed with the HTBI primer set. TCRdb ran MiXCR on the multiplex PCR reads and lists one entry per CDR3 protein. The sample consists of about 530,000 distinct CDR3 sequences, roughly 15% of them appearing once. Many counts were recorded for this clonotype. Its antigen remains unknown. Subjects with ophthalmopathy showed a Clinical Activity Score no lower than 3, a NOSPECS grade no lower than 4, and a duration shorter than 3 months. Uncontrolled infection, other autoimmune disease, pregnancy and lactation each barred patients from inclusion. The V end was cut by 0 bases, the J end by 5 bases, with 14 bases between. CDR3 length: 15 amino acids. Germline V CDR1 and CDR2: DFQATT, SNEGSKA (reference sequence).

The J gene is TRBJ2-1, the V gene TRBV20-1; D may be TRBD2 (5 bases). The sample was blood. The TCR comes from a woman between 18 and 29 years old with Graves' ophthalmopathy. This CDR3 is CSARDGFGGHNEQFF. For the CDR3, the DNA is TGCAGTGCTAGAGATGGTTTTGGAGGACACAATGAGCAGTTCTTC.